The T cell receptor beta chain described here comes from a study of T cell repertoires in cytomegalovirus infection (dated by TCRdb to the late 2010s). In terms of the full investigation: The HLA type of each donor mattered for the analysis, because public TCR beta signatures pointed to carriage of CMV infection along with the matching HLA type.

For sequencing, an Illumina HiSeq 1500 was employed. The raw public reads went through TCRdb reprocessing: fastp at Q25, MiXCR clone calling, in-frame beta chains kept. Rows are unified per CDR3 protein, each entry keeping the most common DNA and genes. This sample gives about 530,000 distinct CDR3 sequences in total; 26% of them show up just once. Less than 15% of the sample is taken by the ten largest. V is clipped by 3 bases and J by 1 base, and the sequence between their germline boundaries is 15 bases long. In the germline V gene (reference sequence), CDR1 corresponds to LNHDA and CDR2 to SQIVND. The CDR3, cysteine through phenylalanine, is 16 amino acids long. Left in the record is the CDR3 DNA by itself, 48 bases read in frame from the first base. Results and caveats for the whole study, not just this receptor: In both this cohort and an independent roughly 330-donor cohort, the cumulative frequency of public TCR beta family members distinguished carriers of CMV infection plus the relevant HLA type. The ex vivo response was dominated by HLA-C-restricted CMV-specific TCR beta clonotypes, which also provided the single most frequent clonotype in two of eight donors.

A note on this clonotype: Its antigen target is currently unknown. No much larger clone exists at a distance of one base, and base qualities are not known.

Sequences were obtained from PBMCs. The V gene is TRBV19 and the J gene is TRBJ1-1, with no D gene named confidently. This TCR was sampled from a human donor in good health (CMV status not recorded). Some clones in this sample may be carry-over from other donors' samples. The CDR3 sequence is CASSIRLPRGNTEAFF. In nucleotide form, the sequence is TGTGCCAGTAGTATCCGTCTACCCCGGGGGAACACTGAAGCTTTCTTT.